Each of the 13 T cell receptor beta chains below was sequenced from the same sample in a study of blood T cell repertoires in COVID-19. Profiling relied on immunoSEQ multiplex PCR, and the TCRdb table lists in-frame clones only, not all of them. This sample carries around 150,000 clones, about 83% of them seen once, and the ten largest clones take approximately 8%. Sequences were obtained from peripheral blood. Receptors originate from a man aged 55 to 69 with acute or convalescent COVID-19.

This chain links TRBV30 with TRBJ2-2, with TRBD2 matching 14 bases. The V gene's germline CDR1 is GTSNPN and CDR2 SVGIG (reference sequence). The CDR3 is made up of 17 amino acids. After removal of 2 bases from V and 7 bases from J, the junction contained 9 bases not matched to a gene. This CDR3 reads CAWSFPRTSGGLGELFF. CDR3 bases: TGTGCCTGGAGTTTCCCCAGGACTAGCGGGGGGCTCGGGGAGCTGTTTTTT.

The chain links TRBV6-6 to TRBJ2-1; a possible D gene is TRBD2 (5 bases). The germline V gene has CDR1 MNHNY and CDR2 SVGAGI (reference sequence). CDR3 length equals 15 residues. Trimming took 6 bases from V and 0 from J, leaving 12 bases between them. The CDR3 nucleotides read TGTGCCAGCAGGGAGGAGACAAGCTCCTACAATGAGCAGTTCTTC. Translation gives CASREETSSYNEQFF.

The chain combines TRBV19 with TRBJ1-6; no firm D call. Germline V CDR1 and CDR2: LNHDA, SQIVND (reference sequence). This CDR3 comprises 12 residues. The CDR3 DNA is TGTGGGGCGAGCTCCTATAATTCACCCCTCCACTTT. Protein sequence: CGASSYNSPLHF.

V and J are TRBV3-1 (or the pseudogene TRBV3-2) and TRBJ1-2; D is ambiguous. This CDR3 spans 17 amino acids. V was trimmed by 5 bases and J by 0 bases, leaving 19 bases between them. Germline assignment: CDR1 LGHDT and CDR2 YNNKEL (reference sequence). The chain's CDR3 is CASSSRTYSITNYGYTF. Written as DNA, the CDR3 is TGTGCCAGCAGCTCAAGGACTTACAGTATTACTAACTATGGCTACACCTTC.

The chain carries TRBV29-1 and TRBJ2-1; 10 bases match TRBD1. This CDR3 is built from 14 residues. Germline CDR1 and CDR2: SQVTM and ANQGSEA. Trimming at V came to 6 bases and at J to 5 bases, leaving 7 bases not matched to a gene. CDR3 sequence: CSVVRDRGNNEQFF. CDR3 nucleotide sequence: TGCAGCGTCGTACGGGACAGGGGAAACAATGAGCAGTTCTTC.

The table lists this clone with a few counts. This chain joins TRBV9 and TRBJ1-2; D is ambiguous. CDR1 is SGDLS and CDR2 is YYNGEE in the germline V gene. Trimming removed 0 bases from V and 8 bases from J, with 11 bases in between. This CDR3 comprises 13 residues. The CDR3 DNA sequence: TGTGCCAGCAGCGTAGGGTCCGCCCGGGGCTACACCTTC. This codes for CASSVGSARGYTF.

The gene calls are TRBV7-2 and TRBJ2-1; 9 positions match TRBD1. The V gene end was trimmed by 4 bases and the J gene end by 5 bases; junction bases not matched to a gene: 9. Germline CDR1 reads SGHTA; CDR2 reads FQGNSA. The CDR3 loop spans 16 amino acids. The CDR3 is CASSYYSGTGNNEQFF. The CDR3 DNA reads as TGTGCCAGCAGCTACTATTCCGGGACAGGGAACAATGAGCAGTTCTTC.

Here the CDR3 reads CASRGGTKNSPLHF. Here the CDR3 DNA reads TGTGCCTCTAGGGGAGGGACCAAAAATTCACCCCTCCACTTT. V and J are TRBV6-5 and TRBJ1-6; weak D call: TRBD1 (5 bases). Trimming pared 11 bases from V and 7 bases from J, leaving 18 bases between. The V gene's germline CDR1 is MNHEY and CDR2 SVGAGI. The CDR3 sequence is 14 residues long.

J is TRBJ1-5 and V is TRBV18; D is unclear. V lost 0 bases, J lost 0 bases, and 6 bases lay in between. The germline V gene has CDR1 KGHSH and CDR2 LQKENI. The CDR3 is made up of 15 amino acids. CDR3: CASSPPQDSNQPQHF. CDR3 sequence (DNA): TGTGCCAGCTCACCACCTCAGGATAGCAATCAGCCCCAGCATTTT.

The chain employs TRBV11-2 and TRBJ2-7, with D possibly being TRBD2 (5 bases). Trimming took off 1 base at V and 4 bases at J, with 14 bases between the two ends. The V gene's germline CDR1 is SGHAT and CDR2 FQNNGV. This CDR3 region has 15 residues. CDR3 DNA: TGTGCCAGCAGCTTAGTAGCAGGACGGACTTACGAGCAGTACTTC. Translating gives CASSLVAGRTYEQYF.

The chain carries TRBV4-1 and TRBJ2-1, with 14 bases lining up with TRBD2. The CDR3 runs to 14 residues. V gave up 3 bases and J gave up 8 bases; unmatched junction bases: 0. CDR1 is MGHRA and CDR2 is YSYEKL in the germline V gene. The CDR3 DNA sequence: TGCGCCAGCAGCCAGACTAGCGGGGGGGATGAGCAGTTCTTC. The encoded protein is CASSQTSGGDEQFF.

The chain uses TRBV24-1 and TRBJ1-1; 8 nucleotides align to TRBD1. The CDR3 covers 15 residues. The germline V gene encodes CDR1 KGHDR and CDR2 SFDVKD. Trimming cost V 5 bases and J 1 base; bases outside gene matches: 5. CDR3 loop: CATSVGDRPNTEAFF. In DNA, the CDR3 is TGTGCCACCAGTGTCGGGGACAGGCCGAACACTGAAGCTTTCTTT.

V usage is TRBV5-1 and J usage is TRBJ2-3; maybe TRBD1 (5 bases). The germline V gene has CDR1 SGHRS and CDR2 YFSETQ. The CDR3 length is 17 residues. V shed 0 bases and J shed 2 bases, with 16 bases lying between them. Here the CDR3 reads CASSLVFSLGATDTQYF. The CDR3 bases are TGCGCCAGCAGCTTGGTTTTTTCGTTAGGGGCCACAGATACGCAGTATTTT.